These 21 T cell receptor beta chains were sequenced from one sample in a study of blood T cell repertoires in COVID-19. Generated by immunoSEQ multiplex PCR, the TCRdb table keeps only in-frame clones and is missing some. The repertoire holds approximately 37,000 clones, 87% seen once, with around a tenth in the top ten. The sample taken for sequencing was peripheral blood. The source of these receptors is an elderly man with active COVID-19.

The V gene is TRBV28, the J gene TRBJ2-5; 9 nucleotides align to TRBD2. This CDR3 has 17 residues. Germline trimming cut 3 bases from V and 1 base from J; bases unmatched to any gene: 9. CDR1 and CDR2 from the germline V gene are MDHEN and SYDVKM. CDR3 DNA sequence: TGTGCCAGCAGTTTCGTATTCGGCGGGAGGGCCCAAGAGACCCAGTACTTC. Residues: CASSFVFGGRAQETQYF.

The chain recombines TRBV29-1 with TRBJ1-5; 7 bases are shared with TRBD1. V shed 6 bases and J 4 bases; nucleotides not matched to a gene: 6. Germline CDR1 is SQVTM and CDR2 is ANQGSEA. This CDR3 spans 13 amino acids. The CDR3 region is CSVQDRENQPQHF. CDR3 sequence (DNA): TGCAGCGTCCAAGACAGGGAAAATCAGCCCCAGCATTTT. The full variable domain, completed using reference TRBV29-1 and TRBJ1-5, is SAVISQKPSRDICQRGTSLTIQCQVDSQVTMMFWYRQQPGQSLTLIATANQGSEATYESGFVIDKFPISRPNLTFSTLTVSNMSPEDSSIYLCSVQDRENQPQHFGDGTRLSIL.

The genes are TRBV7-9 and TRBJ1-2, with no clear D. The CDR3 totals 15 residues. CDR1 is SEHNR and CDR2 is FQNEAQ in the germline V gene (reference sequence). V was trimmed by 6 bases and J by 3 bases, leaving 17 bases between them. The CDR3 bases are TGTGCCAGCAGTTCGACGGGGTTTTACGACTATGGCTACACCTTC. Residues: CASSSTGFYDYGYTF.

This chain connects TRBV6-5 to TRBJ2-7; TRBD2 matches 8 bases. There are 13 residues in the CDR3. V shed 10 bases, J shed 0 bases, and the junction held 5 bases outside the gene matches. Per the germline V gene, CDR1 is MNHEY and CDR2 is SVGAGI. CDR3 sequence (DNA): TGTGCCATCCTACTAGCGGCCTCCTACGAGCAGTACTTC. It encodes CAILLAASYEQYF.

The V gene is TRBV27, the J gene TRBJ2-7; 14 bases fit TRBD2. V gave up 5 bases and J gave up 6 bases; unmatched junction bases: 9. Germline CDR1 reads MNHEY; CDR2 reads SMNVEV (reference sequence). This CDR3 spans 16 amino acids. The chain's CDR3 is CASSPRPGLAGAEQYF. The CDR3 region has the DNA TGTGCCAGCAGTCCACGACCGGGACTAGCGGGAGCCGAGCAGTACTTC.

The chain is built from TRBV3-1 (or the pseudogene TRBV3-2) and TRBJ2-7; 9 bases fit TRBD2. Unmatched junction bases numbered 2, after V lost 4 bases and J lost 7 bases. This CDR3 has 12 amino acids. The germline gives CDR1 LGHDT, CDR2 YNNKEL (reference sequence). CDR3 residues: CASSLGLAEQYF. The CDR3 nucleotides read TGTGCCAGCAGCCTTGGACTAGCGGAGCAGTACTTC.

J is TRBJ2-3 and V is TRBV5-1; 8 nucleotides line up with TRBD1. Germline loops: CDR1 SGHRS, CDR2 YFSETQ. The CDR3 consists of 15 residues. V was pared by 0 bases and J by 5 bases, with 5 bases of the junction left unmatched. CDR3 coding DNA: TGCGCCAGCAGCTTGGCCAGGGGGCGAGGAGATACGCAGTATTTT. Its translation: CASSLARGRGDTQYF.

The V gene is TRBV7-8, the J gene TRBJ2-7; 9 nucleotides line up with TRBD1. The CDR3 extends over 15 amino acids. Germline CDR1 reads SGHVS; CDR2 reads FQNEAQ. After removal of 5 bases from V and 3 bases from J, the junction contained 8 bases not matched to a gene. As DNA, the CDR3 is TGTGCCAGCAGCGGACGACAGGGGGTATTCTACGAGCAGTACTTC. Protein product: CASSGRQGVFYEQYF.

J is TRBJ2-6 and V is TRBV11-3, with D perhaps matching TRBD2 (5 bases). The CDR3 is 13 amino acids. Germline V gene sequence: CDR1 SGHNT, CDR2 YENEEA. Trimming stripped 9 bases from V and 10 bases from J, with 16 bases between. The CDR3 region has the DNA TGTGCCAGATTATTTCTCTGGAGGAACGTCCTGACTTTC. Its translation: CARLFLWRNVLTF.

This chain connects TRBV4-3 to TRBJ2-7; 11 nucleotides align to TRBD1. The CDR3 is 15 residues long. Germline CDR1 is LGHNA and CDR2 is YSLEER. V lost 4 bases and J lost 2; bases outside the gene matches: 4. This CDR3 is CASSLRTGGPYEQYF. The CDR3 DNA follows: TGCGCCAGCAGCCTTCGGACAGGGGGCCCCTACGAGCAGTACTTC.

This clone was seen once. This rearrangement joins TRBV19 to TRBJ2-1, with 8 bases lining up with TRBD1. The CDR3 is 14 residues long. Germline V gene data show CDR1 as LNHDA and CDR2 as SQIVND (reference sequence). V shed 6 bases, J shed 7 bases, and the junction held 8 bases outside the gene matches. CDR3 protein: CASSWTGLWNEQFF. The CDR3 DNA reads TGTGCCAGTAGCTGGACAGGGTTATGGAATGAGCAGTTCTTC.

The chain couples TRBV6-6 to TRBJ2-7, with 9 bases matching TRBD2. Germline V CDR1 and CDR2: MNHNY, SVGAGI (reference sequence). The CDR3 spans 15 residues. V trimming: 7 bases; J trimming: 2 bases; junction bases outside the gene matches: 9. Here the CDR3 reads CASTLAAGGPYEQYF. The CDR3 DNA sequence: TGTGCCAGCACCTTAGCAGCGGGAGGTCCCTACGAGCAGTACTTC.

The V gene is TRBV6-6, the J gene TRBJ2-3; TRBD1 might be the D (5 bases). The CDR3 is made up of 15 amino acids. Trimming cost V 7 bases and J 3 bases, with 17 bases left between them. The germline CDR1 and CDR2 sequences are MNHNY and SVGAGI (reference sequence). CDR3 sequence: CASTSVGHRTDTQYF. The CDR3 coding sequence is TGTGCCAGCACCTCCGTAGGACACCGGACAGATACGCAGTATTTT.

This chain uses TRBV7-2 with TRBJ2-1; 8 bases match TRBD2. CDR3 length equals 16 residues. Germline CDR1 is SGHTA and CDR2 is FQGNSA. After removal of 6 bases from V and 0 bases from J, the junction contained 7 bases not matched to a gene. The CDR3 nucleotides read TGTGCCAGCAGTACTAAAAGCGGGAGCTCCTACAATGAGCAGTTCTTC. Protein product: CASSTKSGSSYNEQFF.

CDR3 residues: CASSRTSGRTNTLQETQYF. In DNA, the CDR3 is TGTGCCAGCAGTCGGACTAGCGGGAGGACAAACACATTACAAGAGACCCAGTACTTC. The chain links TRBV2 to TRBJ2-5, with 14 bases that match TRBD2. The length of the CDR3 is 19 residues. V lost 5 bases, J lost 2 bases, and 13 bases stayed unmatched. CDR1 and CDR2 (germline): SNHLY, FYNNEI.

This chain uses TRBV5-4 with TRBJ2-5, with 7 bases aligning to TRBD1. This CDR3 has 15 residues. V trimming: 4 bases; J trimming: 2 bases; junction bases outside the gene matches: 8. Germline assignment: CDR1 SGHNT and CDR2 YYREEE (reference sequence). CDR3 DNA sequence: TGTGCCAGCAGCCTTCCCCTGGGACAGCAAGAGACCCAGTACTTC. It codes for CASSLPLGQQETQYF.

The CDR3 spells CASNLREEVTQYF. The CDR3 DNA reads TGTGCCAGCAACCTTCGAGAGGAGGTTACGCAGTATTTT. The chain couples TRBV7-9 to TRBJ2-3, with TRBD2 as a possible D gene (5 bases). Germline CDR1 is SEHNR and CDR2 is FQNEAQ (reference sequence). V lost 7 bases and J lost 8, with 16 bases in between. The CDR3 length is 13 residues.

The chain carries TRBV13 and TRBJ2-6, with D unclear. Trimming stripped 5 bases from V and 0 bases from J, with 11 bases between. Germline CDR1 and CDR2: PRHDT and FYEKMQ (reference sequence). This CDR3 contains 16 residues. As DNA, the CDR3 is TGTGCCAGCAGCATAGCAGTGGCCTCTGGGGCCAACGTCCTGACTTTC. This codes for CASSIAVASGANVLTF.

Only one count was recorded for this clone. The chain carries TRBV3-1 (or the pseudogene TRBV3-2) and TRBJ2-7; D is unclear. The CDR3 has 11 amino acids. Germline CDR1 reads LGHDT; CDR2 reads YNNKEL (reference sequence). V dropped 8 bases and J dropped 2 bases, with 7 bases sitting between them. As DNA, the CDR3 is TGTGCCAGCGGGCGAACCTACGAGCAGTACTTC. Translating it yields CASGRTYEQYF.

V usage is TRBV2 and J usage is TRBJ1-2; D possibly corresponds to TRBD1 (6 bases). The germline V gene has CDR1 SNHLY and CDR2 FYNNEI. The CDR3 is made up of 12 amino acids. V was shortened by 6 bases and J by 7 bases, with 12 bases between the two germline ends. CDR3 protein: CASRYTQGGYTF. CDR3 nucleotides: TGTGCCAGCAGGTATACACAGGGTGGCTACACCTTC.

This clone occurred a few times. V is TRBV19 and J is TRBJ1-5, with D perhaps matching TRBD1 (5 bases). Germline-derived CDR1 and CDR2 are LNHDA and SQIVND (reference sequence). This CDR3 spans 16 amino acids. Trimming took off 5 bases at V and 4 bases at J, with 18 bases between the two ends. CDR3 coding DNA: TGTGCCAGTAGTTCCCCGGGGGATTGGACGAATCAGCCCCAGCATTTT. Translating gives CASSSPGDWTNQPQHF.